This TCR beta chain was identified in a study of T cell responses to AZD1222 COVID-19 vaccine. On the study more broadly: Second doses that came at about 4 or about 12 weeks were put together.

CDR3 length: 15 residues. Here immunoSEQ multiplex PCR was the method, and the copy in TCRdb shows in-frame clones only, minus some. The table includes 150,000 to 200,000 clones, roughly 90% detected once. Study-wide findings and caveats: Spike-specific TCRs gained breadth and depth after people received two AZD1222 doses. Seropositive status at baseline applied to only five to seven AZD1222 recipients. Spike was spanned by vaccine-associated CD4 TCRs, with dominance at 160-218 and 743-854.

Notes on this clone: Its antigen is still unknown.

Sequencing was performed on peripheral blood, taken on day 0 of AZD1222 vaccination. V usage is TRBV21-1 and J usage is TRBJ2-1; TRBD1 is taken as the D call from the table, unchecked against the DNA. TRBV21-1 is given as a pseudogene. The TCR originated in an adult in good health. The CDR3 DNA reads as TGTGCCAGCAGCAAAAGGATCCCAGGTCGAAATGAGCAGTTCTTC. It codes for CASSKRIPGRNEQFF.